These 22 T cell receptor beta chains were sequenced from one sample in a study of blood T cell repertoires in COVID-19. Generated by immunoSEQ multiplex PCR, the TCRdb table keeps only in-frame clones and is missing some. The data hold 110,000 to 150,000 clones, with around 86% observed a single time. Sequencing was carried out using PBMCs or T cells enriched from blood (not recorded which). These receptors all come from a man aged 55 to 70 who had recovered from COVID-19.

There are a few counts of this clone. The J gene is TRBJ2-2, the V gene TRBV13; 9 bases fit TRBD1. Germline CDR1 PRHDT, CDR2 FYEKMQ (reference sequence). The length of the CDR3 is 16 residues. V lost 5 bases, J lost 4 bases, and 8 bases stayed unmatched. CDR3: CASSQRDRATTGELFF. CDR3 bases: TGTGCCAGCAGCCAACGGGACAGGGCGACCACCGGGGAGCTGTTTTTT. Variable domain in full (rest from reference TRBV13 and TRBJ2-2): AAGVIQSPRHLIKEKRETATLKCYPIPRHDTVYWYQQGPGQDPQFLISFYEKMQSDKGSIPDRFSAQQFSDYHSELNMSSLELGDSALYFCASSQRDRATTGELFFGEGSRLTVL.

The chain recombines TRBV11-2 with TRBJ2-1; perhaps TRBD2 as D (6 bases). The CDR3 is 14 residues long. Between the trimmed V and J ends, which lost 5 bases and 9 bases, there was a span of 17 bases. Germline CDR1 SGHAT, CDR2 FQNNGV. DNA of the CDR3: TGTGCCAGCAGCCTCGCTCGTGAGCGGGTTGAGCAGTTCTTC. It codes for CASSLARERVEQFF.

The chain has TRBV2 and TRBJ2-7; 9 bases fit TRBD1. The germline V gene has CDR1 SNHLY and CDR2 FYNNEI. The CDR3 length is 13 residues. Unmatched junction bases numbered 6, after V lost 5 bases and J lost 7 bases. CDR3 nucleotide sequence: TGTGCCAGCAGTCTGGACAGGGGTGGGGAGCAGTACTTC. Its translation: CASSLDRGGEQYF.

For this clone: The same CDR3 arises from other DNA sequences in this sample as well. In DNA, the CDR3 is TGTGCCAGTAGTGACAGGGGATACGAGCAGTACTTC. Protein sequence: CASSDRGYEQYF. This chain links TRBV19 with TRBJ2-7; TRBD1 matches at 8 bases. J was trimmed by 4 bases and V by 5 bases; bases with no gene match: 1. From germline, CDR1 is LNHDA and CDR2 SQIVND (reference sequence). The CDR3 consists of 12 residues.

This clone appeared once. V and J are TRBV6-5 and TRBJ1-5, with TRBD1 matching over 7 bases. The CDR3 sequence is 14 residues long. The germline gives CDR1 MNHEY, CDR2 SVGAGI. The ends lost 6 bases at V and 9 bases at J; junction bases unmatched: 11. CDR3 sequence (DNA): TGTGCCAGCAGCAAGGACAGGACTCTCTGGCCCCAGCATTTT. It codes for CASSKDRTLWPQHF.

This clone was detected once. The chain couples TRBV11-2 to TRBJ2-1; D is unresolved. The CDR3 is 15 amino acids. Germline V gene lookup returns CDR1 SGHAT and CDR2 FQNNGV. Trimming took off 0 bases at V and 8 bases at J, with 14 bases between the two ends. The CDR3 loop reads CASSLDQRRFDEQFF. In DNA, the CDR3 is TGTGCCAGCAGCTTAGATCAACGGCGGTTCGATGAGCAGTTCTTC.

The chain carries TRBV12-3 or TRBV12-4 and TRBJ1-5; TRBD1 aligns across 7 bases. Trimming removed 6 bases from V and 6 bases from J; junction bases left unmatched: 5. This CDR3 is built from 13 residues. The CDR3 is CASSDRVGQPQHF. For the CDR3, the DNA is TGTGCCAGCAGCGACAGGGTTGGTCAGCCCCAGCATTTT.

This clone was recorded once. CDR3 protein: CASSLTFSYNEQFF. The CDR3 DNA reads as TGTGCCAGCAGTTTAACTTTTTCCTACAATGAGCAGTTCTTC. The chain carries TRBV28 and TRBJ2-1; no definite D call. Per germline, CDR1 MDHEN and CDR2 SYDVKM. There are 14 residues in the CDR3. Trimming shortened V by 2 bases and J by 1 base, and 6 bases separated the two germline ends. Full variable domain (rest looked up from reference TRBV28 and TRBJ2-1): DVKVTQSSRYLVKRTGEKVFLECVQDMDHENMFWYRQDPGLGLRLIYFSYDVKMKEKGDIPEGYSVSREKKERFSLILESASTNQTSMYLCASSLTFSYNEQFFGPGTRLTVL.

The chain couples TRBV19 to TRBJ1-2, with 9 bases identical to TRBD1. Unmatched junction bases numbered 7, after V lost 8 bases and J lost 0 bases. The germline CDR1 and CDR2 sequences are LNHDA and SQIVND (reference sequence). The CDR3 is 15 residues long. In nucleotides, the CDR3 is TGTGCCAGTCATTCGACAGGGGGGCCTAACTATGGCTACACCTTC. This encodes CASHSTGGPNYGYTF.

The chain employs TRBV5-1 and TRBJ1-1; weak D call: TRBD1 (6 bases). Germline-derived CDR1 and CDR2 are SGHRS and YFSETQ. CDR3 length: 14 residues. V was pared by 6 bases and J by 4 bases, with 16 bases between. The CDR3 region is CASTPTGSVTEAFF. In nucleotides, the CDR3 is TGCGCCAGCACCCCGACAGGTTCAGTCACTGAAGCTTTCTTT.

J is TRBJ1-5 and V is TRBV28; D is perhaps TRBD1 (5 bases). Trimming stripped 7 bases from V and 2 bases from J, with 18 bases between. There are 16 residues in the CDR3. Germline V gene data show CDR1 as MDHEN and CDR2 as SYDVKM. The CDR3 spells CASTPPGGYGNQPQHF. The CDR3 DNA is TGTGCCAGCACTCCCCCGGGGGGGTATGGCAATCAGCCCCAGCATTTT.

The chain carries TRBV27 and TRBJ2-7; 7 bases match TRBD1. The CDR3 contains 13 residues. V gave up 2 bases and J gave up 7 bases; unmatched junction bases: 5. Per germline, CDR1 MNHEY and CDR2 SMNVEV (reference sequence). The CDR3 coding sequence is TGTGCCAGCAGTTTAGGGGACAGTTGGGAGCAGTACTTC. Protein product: CASSLGDSWEQYF.

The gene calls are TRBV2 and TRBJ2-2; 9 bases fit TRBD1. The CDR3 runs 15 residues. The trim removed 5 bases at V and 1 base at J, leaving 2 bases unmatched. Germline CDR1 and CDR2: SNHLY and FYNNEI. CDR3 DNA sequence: TGTGCCAGCAGTTCGGGACAGGGGAACACCGGGGAGCTGTTTTTT. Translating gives CASSSGQGNTGELFF.

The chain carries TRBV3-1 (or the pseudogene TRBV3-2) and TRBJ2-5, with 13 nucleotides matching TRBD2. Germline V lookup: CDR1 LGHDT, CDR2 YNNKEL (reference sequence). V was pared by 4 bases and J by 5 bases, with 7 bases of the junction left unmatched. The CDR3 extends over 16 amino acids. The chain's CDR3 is CASSLLAGGGGETQYF. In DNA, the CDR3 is TGTGCCAGCAGCCTACTAGCGGGAGGGGGAGGGGAGACCCAGTACTTC.

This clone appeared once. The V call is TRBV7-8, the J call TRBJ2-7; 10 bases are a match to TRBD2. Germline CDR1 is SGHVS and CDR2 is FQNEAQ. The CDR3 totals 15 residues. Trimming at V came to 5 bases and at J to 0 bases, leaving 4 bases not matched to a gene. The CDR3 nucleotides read TGTGCCAGCAGCCGGACTAGCGGTAGCTCCTACGAGCAGTACTTC. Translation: CASSRTSGSSYEQYF.

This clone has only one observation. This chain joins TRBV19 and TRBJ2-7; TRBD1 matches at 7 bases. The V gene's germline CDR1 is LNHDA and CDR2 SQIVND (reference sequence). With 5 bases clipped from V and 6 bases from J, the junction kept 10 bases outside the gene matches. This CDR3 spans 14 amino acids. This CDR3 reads CASSPRQGRSEQYF. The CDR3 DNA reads TGTGCCAGTAGTCCGCGACAGGGACGGAGCGAGCAGTACTTC.

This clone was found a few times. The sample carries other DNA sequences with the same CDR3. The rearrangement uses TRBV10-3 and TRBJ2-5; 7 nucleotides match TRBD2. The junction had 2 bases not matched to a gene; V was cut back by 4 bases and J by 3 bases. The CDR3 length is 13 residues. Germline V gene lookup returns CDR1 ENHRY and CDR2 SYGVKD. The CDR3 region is CAISAGGEETQYF. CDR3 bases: TGTGCCATCAGTGCTGGGGGGGAAGAGACCCAGTACTTC.

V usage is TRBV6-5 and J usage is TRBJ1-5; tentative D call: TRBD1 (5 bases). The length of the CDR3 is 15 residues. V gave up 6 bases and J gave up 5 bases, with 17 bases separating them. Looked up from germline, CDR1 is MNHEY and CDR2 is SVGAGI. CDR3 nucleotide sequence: TGTGCCAGCAGCAAAACTGGGGGGTCCCATCAGCCCCAGCATTTT. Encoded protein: CASSKTGGSHQPQHF.

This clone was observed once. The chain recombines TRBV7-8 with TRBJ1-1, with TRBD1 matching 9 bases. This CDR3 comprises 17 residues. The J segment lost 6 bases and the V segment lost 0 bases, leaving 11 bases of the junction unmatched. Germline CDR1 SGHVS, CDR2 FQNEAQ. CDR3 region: CASSLAGQGWGGAEAFF. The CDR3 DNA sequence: TGTGCCAGCAGCTTAGCAGGACAGGGGTGGGGTGGGGCTGAAGCTTTCTTT.

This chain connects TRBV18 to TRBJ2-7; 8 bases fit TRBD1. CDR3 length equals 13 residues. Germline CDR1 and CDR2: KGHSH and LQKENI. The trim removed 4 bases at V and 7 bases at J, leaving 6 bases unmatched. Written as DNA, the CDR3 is TGTGCCAGCTCACGACAGGGGCCGGGGGAGCAGTACTTC. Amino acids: CASSRQGPGEQYF.

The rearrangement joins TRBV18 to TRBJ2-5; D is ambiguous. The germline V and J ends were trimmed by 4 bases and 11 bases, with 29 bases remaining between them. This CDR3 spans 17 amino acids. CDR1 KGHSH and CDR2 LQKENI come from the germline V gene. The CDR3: CASSRTPSGSDKPVQYF. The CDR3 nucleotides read TGTGCCAGCTCACGCACACCCTCAGGTTCCGATAAACCAGTTCAGTACTTC.

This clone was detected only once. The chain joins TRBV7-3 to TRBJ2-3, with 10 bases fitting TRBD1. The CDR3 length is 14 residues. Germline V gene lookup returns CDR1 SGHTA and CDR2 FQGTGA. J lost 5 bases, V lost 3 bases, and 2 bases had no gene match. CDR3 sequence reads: CASSLTGGVDTQYF. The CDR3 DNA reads TGTGCCAGCAGCTTGACAGGGGGCGTAGATACGCAGTATTTT.